This section outlines one TCR beta chain sequence together with its context. Germline values: CDR1 SGHKS, CDR2 YYEKEE (reference sequence). The CDR3 sequence is 14 residues long. V was pared by 2 bases and J by 7 bases, with 12 bases between. Some clones are missing from TCRdb's copy, which holds only in-frame ones; the method was immunoSEQ multiplex PCR. The table records around 140,000 clones, just under 90% of them present only once. These data originate in a study of blood T cell repertoires in COVID-19. V is TRBV5-5 and J is TRBJ1-4, with D possibly being TRBD1 (6 bases). The sample taken for sequencing was peripheral blood. The sequence came from a woman aged 45 to 65 with active or convalescent COVID-19. The CDR3 sequence: CASSFGQGSEKLFF. The CDR3 DNA sequence: TGTGCCAGCAGCTTCGGCCAGGGGAGTGAAAAACTGTTTTTT.